Shown below are 25 T cell receptor beta chains from a single sample sequenced in a study of cytomegalovirus exposure and HLA in healthy donors. Method: immunoSEQ multiplex PCR; TCRdb's copy keeps in-frame clones and lacks some. Of a few hundred thousand clones in the sample, 88% were seen once. The material sequenced was PBMCs. Receptors originate from a woman younger than 35 in good health and CMV-seronegative.

The chain employs TRBV7-9 and TRBJ2-7; tentatively, D is TRBD1 (6 bases). Germline V gives CDR1 SEHNR, CDR2 FQNEAQ (reference sequence). Trimming removed 5 bases from V and 4 bases from J, with 12 bases in between. This CDR3 region has 13 residues. This chain's CDR3 is CASSPDSLYEQYF. The CDR3 nucleotides read TGTGCCAGCAGCCCGGACAGCTTGTACGAGCAGTACTTC.

This clone was observed a few times. This sequence joins TRBV28 and TRBJ1-1; D unclear. Germline V gene lookup returns CDR1 MDHEN and CDR2 SYDVKM. The CDR3 loop spans 11 amino acids. Trimming removed 7 bases at V and 6 bases at J, with 9 bases between. The CDR3 DNA reads as TGTGCCAGCAATGTACCAGCTGAAGCTTTCTTT. Its protein product is CASNVPAEAFF.

The chain joins TRBV7-8 to TRBJ2-1, with D tentatively TRBD1 (5 bases). Germline values: CDR1 SGHVS, CDR2 FQNEAQ. Trimming left V 1 base short and J 9 bases short, with 7 bases between. The CDR3 sequence is 12 residues long. The CDR3 loop is CASSLGGGEQFF. CDR3 sequence (DNA): TGTGCCAGCAGCTTAGGGGGCGGTGAGCAGTTCTTC.

This clone was detected only a few times. This chain links TRBV2 with TRBJ1-2; tentatively, D is TRBD1 (6 bases). The germline V and J ends were trimmed by 2 bases and 4 bases, with 14 bases remaining between them. This CDR3 has 15 residues. Germline lookup yields CDR1 SNHLY and CDR2 FYNNEI. The CDR3: CASSEFSPRGYGYTF. The DNA for the CDR3 is TGTGCCAGCAGTGAATTTAGCCCCAGGGGCTATGGCTACACCTTC.

This chain joins TRBV4-1 and TRBJ1-3; D is perhaps TRBD1 (5 bases). This CDR3 contains 11 residues. V was cut by 4 bases and J by 9 bases, with 7 bases left in between. The germline V gene encodes CDR1 MGHRA and CDR2 YSYEKL. In nucleotides, the CDR3 is TGCGCCAGCAGCCCCGGGGGCACCATATATTTT. Its protein is CASSPGGTIYF.

The J gene is TRBJ2-1, the V gene TRBV10-1, with 11 bases that match TRBD2. The CDR3 runs 16 residues. V was clipped by 2 bases and J by 7 bases; unmatched bases: 7. In germline, CDR1 is WNHNN, CDR2 SYGVQD (reference sequence). The CDR3 nucleotides read TGCGCCAGCAGTGAGACCCTAGCGGGAGGACGAAATGAGCAGTTCTTC. Translation: CASSETLAGGRNEQFF.

This clone was seen a handful of times. J is TRBJ2-7 and V is TRBV4-2; 9 bases are a match to TRBD2. This CDR3 is built from 15 residues. With V trimmed by 0 bases and J by 4 bases, 4 bases remained unmatched. Germline loops: CDR1 LGHNA, CDR2 YNFKEQ. CDR3 nucleotides: TGTGCCAGCAGCCAAGAAGCGGGAGGTTCTTACGAGCAGTACTTC. This translates into CASSQEAGGSYEQYF.

The chain employs TRBV28 and TRBJ2-1; TRBD2 aligns across 8 bases. V was pared by 6 bases and J by 3 bases, with 10 bases of the junction left unmatched. The CDR3 is 16 amino acids. Germline V gene data show CDR1 as MDHEN and CDR2 as SYDVKM. CDR3 residues: CASRPQREKIYNEQFF. In DNA form, the CDR3 reads TGTGCCAGCAGACCTCAGCGGGAGAAGATCTACAATGAGCAGTTCTTC.

The J gene is TRBJ1-3, the V gene TRBV14, with D perhaps matching TRBD1 (5 bases). This CDR3 spans 17 amino acids. Trimming cost V 3 bases and J 0 bases, with 15 bases left between them. Germline CDR1 and CDR2: SGHDN and FVKESK. The DNA for the CDR3 is TGTGCCAGCAGCCATAGAATTGGGGCAGTCTCTGGAAACACCATATATTTT. Translated: CASSHRIGAVSGNTIYF.

The J gene is TRBJ1-2, the V gene TRBV5-1; D is undetermined. The CDR3 loop spans 12 amino acids. The ends were cut back, 0 bases at V and 5 bases at J, with 5 bases in the middle. The germline V gene encodes CDR1 SGHRS and CDR2 YFSETQ. This CDR3 reads CASSLDSYGYTF. The CDR3 bases are TGCGCCAGCAGCTTGGACTCTTATGGCTACACCTTC.

This rearrangement joins TRBV28 to TRBJ1-1, with 9 positions matching TRBD1. The CDR3 has 16 residues. The germline V gene has CDR1 MDHEN and CDR2 SYDVKM. J lost 1 base, V lost 2 bases, and 5 bases had no gene match. CDR3 amino acids: CASSLVGTGRNTEAFF. In DNA form, the CDR3 reads TGTGCCAGCAGTTTAGTGGGGACAGGGAGGAACACTGAAGCTTTCTTT.

The chain links TRBV6-1 to TRBJ1-1; D possibly corresponds to TRBD1 (6 bases). The V end lost 8 bases, the J end lost 5 bases, and 12 bases lay between the germline ends. Per the germline V gene, CDR1 is MNHNS and CDR2 is SASEGT. The CDR3 has 12 residues. Here the CDR3 reads CASFRGATEAFF. DNA for the CDR3: TGTGCCAGCTTTCGGGGGGCGACTGAAGCTTTCTTT.

The rearrangement joins TRBV5-6 to TRBJ2-2; D uncertain. Trimming stripped 5 bases from V and 6 bases from J, with 8 bases between. The CDR3 totals 12 residues. The germline V gene encodes CDR1 SGHDT and CDR2 YYEEEE. The CDR3 DNA follows: TGTGCCAGCAGACTGCCCGCCGGGGAGCTGTTTTTT. Encoded protein: CASRLPAGELFF.

The rearrangement uses TRBV6-4 and TRBJ1-2; 7 nucleotides line up with TRBD1. V lost 6 bases to trimming and J lost 4 bases; unmatched junction nucleotides: 11. CDR3 length equals 15 residues. Germline V gene sequence: CDR1 MRHNA, CDR2 SNTAGT. CDR3 in amino acids: CASSRDSSPGYGYTF. DNA of the CDR3: TGTGCCAGCAGCCGGGACAGCTCACCGGGCTATGGCTACACCTTC.

In this sample, this clone turned up a few times. The genes are TRBV5-1 and TRBJ1-5; a weak D match, TRBD1 (6 bases). In germline, CDR1 is SGHRS, CDR2 YFSETQ. Trimming stripped 4 bases from V and 5 bases from J, with 13 bases between. The CDR3 totals 14 residues. The CDR3 reads CASSPDSIYQPQHF. The DNA of the CDR3 is TGCGCCAGCAGCCCGGACAGTATTTATCAGCCCCAGCATTTT.

This chain uses TRBV15 with TRBJ2-7; 8 bases align to TRBD1. CDR1 and CDR2 from the germline V gene are LNHNV and YYDKDF (reference sequence). CDR3 length equals 16 residues. Trimming at V came to 5 bases and at J to 0 bases, leaving 9 bases not matched to a gene. CDR3 sequence reads: CATSGGRTGFSYEQYF. CDR3 coding DNA: TGTGCCACCAGCGGGGGGAGGACAGGGTTCTCCTACGAGCAGTACTTC.

The chain carries TRBV7-2 and TRBJ2-7, with 8 bases that match TRBD1. V dropped 5 bases and J dropped 10; count of bases not matched to a gene: 7. Germline V CDR1 and CDR2: SGHTA, FQGNSA. There are 12 residues in the CDR3. Written as DNA, the CDR3 is TGTGCCAGCAGCCATGACAGGGGATACCAGTACTTC. Its protein product is CASSHDRGYQYF.

In this sample, this clone turned up a few times. This rearrangement joins TRBV5-8 to TRBJ1-2; 7 bases fit TRBD1. This CDR3 has 16 amino acids. V lost 4 bases to trimming and J lost 7 bases; unmatched junction nucleotides: 16. Germline V gene lookup returns CDR1 SGHTS and CDR2 YDEGEE. CDR3: CASSHKRIDRVGGYTF. The CDR3, as DNA: TGTGCCAGCAGCCACAAGAGAATAGACAGGGTCGGTGGCTACACCTTC.

The chain carries TRBV9 and TRBJ1-6, with D possibly TRBD1 on 6 matching bases. CDR3 length: 15 residues. V dropped 0 bases and J dropped 7 bases, with 11 bases sitting between them. Germline CDR1 is SGDLS and CDR2 is YYNGEE. Here the CDR3 DNA reads TGTGCCAGCAGCGTAGCCGGGGGGCGAAATTCACCCCTCCACTTT. Translating gives CASSVAGGRNSPLHF. The variable domain in full, completed from reference TRBV9 and TRBJ1-6, reads DSGVTQTPKHLITATGQRVTLRCSPRSGDLSVYWYQQSLDQGLQFLIQYYNGEERAKGNILERFSAQQFPDLHSELNLSSLELGDSALYFCASSVAGGRNSPLHFGNGTRLTVT.

The V gene is TRBV2, the J gene TRBJ2-3; a possible D gene is TRBD2 (6 bases). Germline V gene lookup returns CDR1 SNHLY and CDR2 FYNNEI. V lost 0 bases, J lost 3 bases, and 10 bases lay in between. This CDR3 comprises 15 residues. The CDR3: CASSEAGGGTDTQYF. The CDR3, as DNA: TGTGCCAGCAGTGAAGCGGGAGGCGGAACAGATACGCAGTATTTT.

CDR3 nucleotide sequence: TGTGCCAGTAGTACCCAGATTGGCGGGAGTTACAATGAGCAGTTCTTC. Its translation: CASSTQIGGSYNEQFF. The chain employs TRBV19 and TRBJ2-1; 7 bases align to TRBD2. The CDR3 length is 16 residues. V shed 4 bases, J shed 4 bases, and the junction held 10 bases outside the gene matches. Germline V gene data show CDR1 as LNHDA and CDR2 as SQIVND (reference sequence).

This chain joins TRBV4-3 and TRBJ1-5; tentatively, D is TRBD1 (6 bases). This CDR3 is built from 15 residues. CDR1 is LGHNA and CDR2 is YSLEER in the germline V gene. V was shortened by 0 bases and J by 9 bases, with 15 bases between the two germline ends. This chain's CDR3 is CASSQEQGSGAPQHF. Written as DNA, the CDR3 is TGCGCCAGCAGCCAAGAACAGGGAAGTGGGGCGCCCCAGCATTTT.

This chain connects TRBV5-8 to TRBJ1-2, with unresolved D. The CDR3 has 14 amino acids. Germline CDR1 reads SGHTS; CDR2 reads YDEGEE. Trimming left V 6 bases short and J 4 bases short, with 16 bases between. The CDR3: CASIAGITFYGYTF. The CDR3 nucleotides read TGTGCCAGCATCGCCGGGATCACGTTCTATGGCTACACCTTC.

This clone was found a few times. The J gene is TRBJ2-3, the V gene TRBV9; TRBD1 matches 7 bases. This CDR3 comprises 15 residues. Trimming cost V 0 bases and J 4 bases; bases outside gene matches: 5. Germline lookup yields CDR1 SGDLS and CDR2 YYNGEE. The CDR3 spells CASSVGRQGADTQYF. CDR3 in DNA: TGTGCCAGCAGCGTAGGGCGCCAGGGGGCAGATACGCAGTATTTT.

The rearrangement links TRBV5-1 to TRBJ1-1; tentative D call: TRBD1 (5 bases). The CDR3 sequence is 14 residues long. Germline assignment: CDR1 SGHRS and CDR2 YFSETQ. Trimming shortened V by 0 bases and J by 7 bases, and 13 bases separated the two germline ends. The CDR3 nucleotides are TGCGCCAGCAGCTTGGATCACAGGCGTTTTGAAGCTTTCTTT. Amino acids: CASSLDHRRFEAFF. The full variable domain, in which reference TRBV5-1 and TRBJ1-1 provide the parts outside the CDR3, is KAGVTQTPRYLIKTRGQQVTLSCSPISGHRSVSWYQQTPGQGLQFLFEYFSETQRNKGNFPGRFSGRQFSNSRSEMNVSTLELGDSALYLCASSLDHRRFEAFFGQGTRLTVV.